The 30 T cell receptor beta chains given below trace back to one sample, sequenced in a study of early stage breast cancer tumors. The assay was immunoSEQ multiplex PCR, and TCRdb's table has in-frame clones only and misses some. The sample has about 72,000 clones; 65% to 80% are singletons. Material for sequencing was blood. These receptors all stem from a person aged 55 to 75 with breast cancer.

The rearrangement uses TRBV29-1 and TRBJ1-2; D may be TRBD1 (6 bases). Germline CDR1 reads SQVTM; CDR2 reads ANQGSEA. V lost 5 bases and J lost 3, with 13 bases in between. This CDR3 region has 13 residues. CDR3 nucleotides: TGCAGCGTTTCTCAGGGGCGCGACTATGGCTACACCTTC. It specifies CSVSQGRDYGYTF.

This clone came up once. This rearrangement joins TRBV4-2 to TRBJ2-5; 7 nucleotides line up with TRBD2. V lost 0 bases, J lost 4 bases, and 14 bases stayed unmatched. The germline CDR1 and CDR2 sequences are LGHNA and YNFKEQ. The CDR3 is 18 amino acids. As DNA, the CDR3 is TGTGCCAGCAGCCAAGATCTGCGGGAGAACACGAGACGAGAGACCCAGTACTTC. It yields the protein CASSQDLRENTRRETQYF.

This clone has only a few counts. The CDR3 sequence: CASSVVGSEAFF. CDR3 nucleotides: TGTGCCAGCAGCGTAGTTGGTTCTGAAGCTTTCTTT. This chain links TRBV9 with TRBJ1-1; D unresolved. Trimming took off 0 bases at V and 6 bases at J, with 6 bases between the two ends. Germline V CDR1 and CDR2: SGDLS, YYNGEE. This CDR3 spans 12 amino acids.

This clone was seen just once. The chain carries TRBV19 and TRBJ1-6; weak D call: TRBD1 (5 bases). The germline V and J ends were trimmed by 7 bases and 14 bases, with 18 bases remaining between them. This CDR3 comprises 13 residues. Germline assignment: CDR1 LNHDA and CDR2 SQIVND (reference sequence). This chain's CDR3 is CASTLDSGGTLHF. The CDR3 region has the DNA TGTGCCAGTACCCTCGACAGCGGGGGAACCCTCCACTTT. Variable domain in full (rest from reference TRBV19 and TRBJ1-6): DGGITQSPKYLFRKEGQNVTLSCEQNLNHDAMYWYRQDPGQGLRLIYYSQIVNDFQKGDIAEGYSVSREKKESFPLTVTSAQKNPTAFYLCASTLDSGGTLHFGNGTRLTVT.

The V and J genes are TRBV29-1 and TRBJ2-5; no definite D call. CDR3 length: 12 residues. CDR1 and CDR2 from the germline V gene are SQVTM and ANQGSEA. Trimming took 1 base from V and 7 from J, leaving 10 bases between them. CDR3 residues: CSVEVRKWTQYF. DNA of the CDR3: TGCAGCGTTGAAGTACGTAAGTGGACCCAGTACTTC.

The chain couples TRBV7-3 to TRBJ2-1; 9 bases are shared with TRBD2. Germline-derived CDR1 and CDR2 are SGHTA and FQGTGA. V trimming: 1 base; J trimming: 12 bases; junction bases outside the gene matches: 10. This CDR3 contains 15 residues. The CDR3 is CASSLIGGGGGRQFF. The CDR3 DNA sequence: TGTGCCAGCAGCTTAATCGGCGGCGGGGGGGGTCGGCAGTTCTTC.

This chain links TRBV6-1 with TRBJ1-5; no definite D call. Germline V lookup: CDR1 MNHNS, CDR2 SASEGT. This CDR3 has 13 amino acids. The V end was cut by 6 bases, the J end by 4 bases, with 10 bases between. The CDR3 spells CASRIQANQPQHF. As DNA, the CDR3 is TGTGCCAGCAGGATCCAAGCGAATCAGCCCCAGCATTTT.

The rearrangement links TRBV18 to TRBJ2-3, with 10 bases aligning to TRBD2. The germline V gene encodes CDR1 KGHSH and CDR2 LQKENI. The CDR3 is 16 amino acids. With 3 bases clipped from V and 2 bases from J, the junction kept 5 bases outside the gene matches. The CDR3 nucleotides read TGTGCCAGCTCACCCGCACTAGCGGGGATCACAGATACGCAGTATTTT. Translating it yields CASSPALAGITDTQYF.

This chain connects TRBV29-1 to TRBJ2-3, with TRBD2 matching over 12 bases. CDR1 and CDR2 from the germline V gene are SQVTM and ANQGSEA. V trimming: 5 bases; J trimming: 5 bases; junction bases outside the gene matches: 8. The CDR3 covers 15 residues. This chain's CDR3 is CSVYTSGGLGDTQYF. CDR3 nucleotide sequence: TGCAGCGTTTATACTAGCGGGGGGTTGGGAGATACGCAGTATTTT.

This sequence joins TRBV11-1 and TRBJ1-6, with TRBD1 matching 7 bases. The CDR3 has 14 amino acids. After removal of 4 bases from V and 5 bases from J, the junction contained 2 bases not matched to a gene. Germline CDR1 is SGHAT and CDR2 is FQDESV (reference sequence). DNA for the CDR3: TGTGCCAGCAGCTACAGGGGTAATAATTCACCCCTCCACTTT. Translated, it gives CASSYRGNNSPLHF.

The CDR3 nucleotides are TGTGCCTGGAGGGTGAACACTGAAGCTTTCTTT. Translated, it gives CAWRVNTEAFF. The chain recombines TRBV30 with TRBJ1-1; D ambiguous. Trimming cost V 3 bases and J 0 bases, with 2 bases left between them. CDR1 is GTSNPN and CDR2 is SVGIG in the germline V gene (reference sequence). This CDR3 comprises 11 residues.

The chain joins TRBV11-2 to TRBJ2-3; weak D call: TRBD2 (6 bases). The CDR3 sequence is 16 residues long. Trimming cost V 2 bases and J 0 bases, with 12 bases left between them. Germline V gives CDR1 SGHAT, CDR2 FQNNGV. The CDR3 loop is CASSLLEGTSTDTQYF. CDR3 sequence (DNA): TGTGCCAGCAGCTTACTCGAGGGGACTAGCACAGATACGCAGTATTTT.

This rearrangement joins TRBV28 to TRBJ2-7; D gene uncertain. The germline V gene encodes CDR1 MDHEN and CDR2 SYDVKM. The V end lost 6 bases, the J end lost 2 bases, and 14 bases lay between the germline ends. This CDR3 spans 14 amino acids. CDR3 nucleotides: TGTGCCAGCAGACTTGACGGCACGACCTACGAGCAGTACTTC. Protein product: CASRLDGTTYEQYF.

This chain connects TRBV2 to TRBJ2-3, with D unclear. The germline CDR1 and CDR2 sequences are SNHLY and FYNNEI. Trimming left V 6 bases short and J 6 bases short, with 7 bases between. The CDR3 covers 11 residues. In DNA form, the CDR3 reads TGTGCCAGCAGCCAGATGGATACGCAGTATTTT. Protein: CASSQMDTQYF. The variable domain in full, with the rest retrieved from reference TRBV2 and TRBJ2-3, is EPEVTQTPSHQVTQMGQEVILRCVPISNHLYFYWYRQILGQKVEFLVSFYNNEISEKSEIFDDQFSVERPDGSNFTLKIRSTKLEDSAMYFCASSQMDTQYFGPGTRLTVL.

In this sample, this clone turned up once. J is TRBJ1-5 and V is TRBV30; D unresolved. Germline lookup yields CDR1 GTSNPN and CDR2 SVGIG (reference sequence). Trimming left V 2 bases short and J 10 bases short, with 18 bases between. The CDR3 is 14 amino acids. The DNA for the CDR3 is TGTGCCTGGAGTTCTTCGTCCGCATCTCACCCCCAGCATTTT. Its translation is CAWSSSSASHPQHF.

The chain carries TRBV5-8 and TRBJ2-2, with D perhaps TRBD1 or TRBD2 (5 bases each). The CDR3 has 15 amino acids. Germline V lookup: CDR1 SGHTS, CDR2 YDEGEE. V lost 1 base and J 6 bases, leaving 13 bases between the germline ends. The CDR3: CASSLRRDLPGELFF. CDR3 sequence (DNA): TGTGCCAGCAGCTTGCGACGGGACCTCCCCGGGGAGCTGTTTTTT.

V gene TRBV30 combines with J gene TRBJ2-6, with TRBD1 matching over 7 bases. V dropped 2 bases and J dropped 0; count of bases not matched to a gene: 10. Germline CDR1 GTSNPN, CDR2 SVGIG (reference sequence). The CDR3 consists of 18 residues. CDR3 DNA sequence: TGTGCCTGGAGTACGACGACCGGGACAGTCTCTGGGGCCAACGTCCTGACTTTC. Residues: CAWSTTTGTVSGANVLTF.

This rearrangement joins TRBV18 to TRBJ1-6; D is uncertain. Germline CDR1 is KGHSH and CDR2 is LQKENI. Trimming left V 3 bases short and J 0 bases short, with 9 bases between. CDR3 length: 16 residues. The CDR3 bases are TGTGCCAGCTCACCGGTTGAGAGCTCCTATAATTCACCCCTCCACTTT. Amino acid sequence: CASSPVESSYNSPLHF. The full variable domain, in which reference TRBV18 and TRBJ1-6 provide the parts outside the CDR3, is NAGVMQNPRHLVRRRGQEARLRCSPMKGHSHVYWYRQLPEEGLKFMVYLQKENIIDESGMPKERFSAEFPKEGPSILRIQQVVRGDSAAYFCASSPVESSYNSPLHFGNGTRLTVT.

The V call is TRBV5-1, the J call TRBJ2-7; TRBD1 agrees at 9 bases. CDR1 and CDR2 (germline): SGHRS, YFSETQ. The CDR3 is 14 residues long. V trimming: 1 base; J trimming: 6 bases; junction bases outside the gene matches: 5. As DNA, the CDR3 is TGCGCCAGCAGCTTGTGGGACAGGGAGGGCGAGCAGTACTTC. Its protein product is CASSLWDREGEQYF.

This chain uses TRBV25-1 with TRBJ2-7; TRBD2 might be the D (6 bases). Trimming took off 4 bases at V and 7 bases at J, with 8 bases between the two ends. Germline V gene sequence: CDR1 MGHDK, CDR2 SYGVNS. The CDR3 totals 11 residues. The CDR3 spells CASSGGREQYF. The CDR3 DNA sequence: TGTGCCAGCAGTGGGGGGAGGGAGCAGTACTTC.

This chain links TRBV27 with TRBJ2-7; D possibly corresponds to TRBD2 (5 bases). The CDR3 has 14 residues. Germline-derived CDR1 and CDR2 are MNHEY and SMNVEV (reference sequence). V was shortened by 4 bases and J by 7 bases, with 17 bases between the two germline ends. Written as DNA, the CDR3 is TGTGCCAGCAGTTACGAGGGAGCCGATCGGGAGCAGTACTTC. This encodes CASSYEGADREQYF.

The gene calls are TRBV6-1 and TRBJ2-7; perhaps TRBD1 as D (6 bases). Looked up from germline, CDR1 is MNHNS and CDR2 is SASEGT. Trimming removed 2 bases from V and 1 base from J, with 9 bases in between. The CDR3 totals 14 residues. CDR3 nucleotides: TGTGCCAGCAGTGAATCGGACAGATCCTACGAGCAGTACTTC. Translating gives CASSESDRSYEQYF.

The V gene is TRBV19, the J gene TRBJ2-7; 10 bases are a match to TRBD1. V lost 5 bases to trimming and J lost 3 bases; unmatched junction nucleotides: 10. The CDR3 spans 16 residues. CDR1 and CDR2 from the germline V gene are LNHDA and SQIVND (reference sequence). The CDR3 spells CASSDPGQGNFYEQYF. In DNA form, the CDR3 reads TGTGCCAGTAGTGACCCGGGACAGGGGAACTTCTACGAGCAGTACTTC.

There are a few counts of this clone. This chain connects TRBV28 to TRBJ1-5; TRBD1 is a possible D gene (5 bases). V lost 8 bases and J lost 0, with 5 bases in between. The CDR3 consists of 12 residues. Germline V gene data show CDR1 as MDHEN and CDR2 as SYDVKM. As DNA, the CDR3 is TGTGCCAGCGACAGTAGCAATCAGCCCCAGCATTTT. Its protein is CASDSSNQPQHF.

The chain joins TRBV7-2 to TRBJ2-1; D call uncertain. Germline assignment: CDR1 SGHTA and CDR2 FQGNSA. The V gene lost 1 base and the J gene lost 3 bases, with 10 bases spanning the gap. The CDR3 is 15 residues long. CDR3 in DNA: TGTGCCAGCAGCTTAGGTGGTTCCCTCTACAATGAGCAGTTCTTC. As protein: CASSLGGSLYNEQFF.

CDR3 region: CASSSLSDSGNTIYF. The CDR3 region has the DNA TGTGCCAGCAGCTCCCTTTCGGACTCTGGAAACACCATATATTTT. J is TRBJ1-3 and V is TRBV7-8; no clear D. V was trimmed by 4 bases and J by 0 bases, leaving 10 bases between them. This CDR3 has 15 residues. Germline loops: CDR1 SGHVS, CDR2 FQNEAQ.

This chain links TRBV29-1 with TRBJ2-1; either TRBD1 or TRBD2 may supply D (5 bases each). Germline CDR1 SQVTM, CDR2 ANQGSEA. Between the trimmed V and J ends, which lost 4 bases and 2 bases, there was a span of 12 bases. The CDR3 is 14 amino acids. CDR3 region: CSVGGVSAYNEQFF. In DNA, the CDR3 is TGCAGCGTTGGAGGGGTTTCCGCCTACAATGAGCAGTTCTTC.

The rearrangement uses TRBV5-4 and TRBJ2-7; TRBD2 might be the D (5 bases). Looked up from germline, CDR1 is SGHNT and CDR2 is YYREEE (reference sequence). Trimming removed 1 base at V and 1 base at J, with 12 bases between. This CDR3 contains 15 residues. The CDR3 bases are TGTGCCAGCAGCTTGCCCGGGAAGGGATCCTACGAGCAGTACTTC. Amino acids: CASSLPGKGSYEQYF.

This sequence joins TRBV18 and TRBJ1-1, with unresolved D. V lost 6 bases, J lost 0 bases, and 14 bases lay in between. The CDR3 covers 15 residues. The germline CDR1 and CDR2 sequences are KGHSH and LQKENI. CDR3 DNA sequence: TGTGCCAGCTCCAATATCCGGGGAATGAACACTGAAGCTTTCTTT. Encoded protein: CASSNIRGMNTEAFF.

CDR3 coding DNA: TGTGCCAGCAGCGAACCCGACAGGGGGACCGGGGAGCTGTTTTTT. Translating gives CASSEPDRGTGELFF. V usage is TRBV13 and J usage is TRBJ2-2, with 9 bases identical to TRBD1. V dropped 5 bases and J dropped 5; count of bases not matched to a gene: 6. The V gene's germline CDR1 is PRHDT and CDR2 FYEKMQ (reference sequence). The CDR3 loop spans 15 amino acids.